A selection of T cell receptor beta chains follows, all from one sample in a study of T cells after yellow fever vaccination. TCRdb processed the 5' RACE reads anew with MiXCR; each CDR3 protein has one entry. The table lists some 340,000 distinct CDR3 sequences, about 11% of them singletons, with approximately 3.3% in the top ten. Source: CD4+ T cells sorted from PBMCs, taken 45 days after the yellow fever booster vaccination. The receptors come from a man aged 18-30 years who received the YFV17D yellow fever vaccine. Both conserved end residues are part of each CDR3. The order of the fields is D gene, CDR3 length, clone size, J gene, V gene, CDR3 protein, CDR3 DNA. The D gene is left open where the match is weak. For some rows the clone size is stated as once, few or many, or as a class when expanded; others skip it.

D: -; length: 14; size: -; J: TRBJ2-7; V: TRBV18; CDR3: CASSPLGPPFGQYF; DNA: TGTGCCAGCTCACCCTTGGGACCGCCATTCGGGCAGTACTTC
D: -; length: 15; size: -; J: TRBJ1-1; V: TRBV28; CDR3: CASSSEGRPHTEAFF; DNA: TGTGCCAGCAGTTCCGAGGGGAGGCCCCACACTGAAGCTTTCTTT
D: -; length: 15; size: few; J: TRBJ1-3; V: TRBV14; CDR3: CASSQEIGSWNTIYF; DNA: TGTGCCAGCAGCCAAGAGATAGGGTCCTGGAACACCATATATTTT
D: -; length: 13; size: few; J: TRBJ1-1; V: TRBV7-9; CDR3: CASSLDPTGQAFF; DNA: TGTGCCAGCAGCTTAGACCCCACGGGGCAAGCTTTCTTT
D: -; length: 16; size: few; J: TRBJ2-1; V: TRBV18; CDR3: CASSPSRRGGYNEQFF; DNA: TGTGCCAGCTCACCATCGAGGAGGGGGGGCTACAATGAGCAGTTCTTC
D: -; length: 15; size: -; J: TRBJ2-2; V: TRBV28; CDR3: CASNSRGSNTGELFF; DNA: TGTGCCAGCAACTCTCGGGGCTCGAACACCGGGGAGCTGTTTTTT
D: -; length: 15; size: many; J: TRBJ2-3; V: TRBV12-3/TRBV12-4; CDR3: CASSLDRGNTDTQYF; DNA: TGTGCCAGCAGTTTAGATCGGGGAAACACAGATACGCAGTATTTT
D: TRBD2; length: 17; size: few; J: TRBJ2-1; V: TRBV11-1; CDR3: CASSNHAGEGSYNEQFF; DNA: TGTGCCAGCAGCAATCATGCGGGGGAAGGCTCCTACAATGAGCAGTTCTTC
D: TRBD1; length: 15; size: few; J: TRBJ2-2; V: TRBV10-3; CDR3: CAIRSGTGDTGELFF; DNA: TGTGCCATCAGATCCGGGACAGGAGACACCGGGGAGCTGTTTTTT
D: TRBD1; length: 15; size: -; J: TRBJ2-2; V: TRBV6-5; CDR3: CASRNLDRAAGELFF; DNA: TGTGCCAGCAGGAACCTTGACAGGGCGGCCGGGGAGCTGTTTTTT
D: -; length: 16; size: -; J: TRBJ1-3; V: TRBV5-1; CDR3: CASSGGFGISGNTIYF; DNA: TGCGCCAGCAGCGGGGGCTTCGGTATCTCTGGAAACACCATATATTTT
D: -; length: 15; size: few; J: TRBJ2-4; V: TRBV7-2; CDR3: CASSHRVLAKNIQYF; DNA: TGTGCCAGCAGTCACAGGGTCCTAGCCAAAAACATTCAGTACTTC
D: TRBD2; length: 15; size: many; J: TRBJ2-3; V: TRBV10-3; CDR3: CAIEGSGGLTDTQYF; DNA: TGTGCCATCGAAGGTAGCGGGGGTCTCACAGATACGCAGTATTTT
D: -; length: 14; size: -; J: TRBJ1-5; V: TRBV9; CDR3: CASSVAPSNQPQHF; DNA: TGTGCCAGCAGCGTAGCCCCTAGCAATCAGCCCCAGCATTTT
D: -; length: 13; size: -; J: TRBJ1-1; V: TRBV14; CDR3: CASSGDTSTEAFF; DNA: TGTGCCAGCAGCGGGGACACCAGCACTGAAGCTTTCTTT
D: TRBD2; length: 17; size: -; J: TRBJ2-7; V: TRBV7-8; CDR3: CASSRRTRLAGIYEQYF; DNA: TGTGCCAGCAGCCGGCGGACTCGGCTAGCGGGGATTTACGAGCAGTACTTC
D: TRBD1; length: 13; size: many; J: TRBJ2-1; V: TRBV10-3; CDR3: CAIRRDSNNEQFF; DNA: TGTGCCATCAGACGGGACAGCAACAATGAGCAGTTCTTC
D: TRBD2; length: 16; size: few; J: TRBJ2-1; V: TRBV6-5; CDR3: CASSYLLAGGPGEQFF; DNA: TGTGCCAGCAGTTACCTACTAGCGGGGGGGCCGGGTGAGCAGTTCTTC
D: -; length: 15; size: few; J: TRBJ2-2; V: TRBV3-1; CDR3: CASSHTGWWTGELFF; DNA: TGTGCCAGCAGCCACACAGGGTGGTGGACCGGGGAGCTGTTTTTT
D: -; length: 13; size: -; J: TRBJ2-5; V: TRBV7-2; CDR3: CASSLVLQETQYF; DNA: TGTGCCAGCAGCTTAGTACTCCAAGAGACCCAGTACTTC
D: TRBD1; length: 14; size: -; J: TRBJ1-1; V: TRBV12-3/TRBV12-4; CDR3: CASSFDREGTEAFF; DNA: TGTGCCAGCAGCTTCGACAGGGAAGGCACTGAAGCTTTCTTT
D: -; length: 13; size: -; J: TRBJ1-5; V: TRBV20-1; CDR3: CSASHLTDQPQHF; DNA: TGCAGTGCTAGCCATTTGACGGATCAGCCCCAGCATTTT
D: -; length: 16; size: few; J: TRBJ1-5; V: TRBV4-1; CDR3: CASSQDGGIGNQPQHF; DNA: TGCGCCAGCAGCCAAGATGGGGGGATCGGCAATCAGCCCCAGCATTTT
D: TRBD1; length: 14; size: few; J: TRBJ1-2; V: TRBV18; CDR3: CASSPARTGYGYTF; DNA: TGTGCCAGCTCACCCGCCCGGACAGGTTATGGCTACACCTTC
D: -; length: 14; size: -; J: TRBJ1-2; V: TRBV10-3; CDR3: CAIKNSIANYGYTF; DNA: TGTGCCATCAAAAACAGTATAGCTAACTATGGCTACACCTTC
D: TRBD2; length: 17; size: few; J: TRBJ2-5; V: TRBV7-9; CDR3: CASSFGTSGGVPETQYF; DNA: TGTGCCAGCAGCTTTGGGACTAGCGGGGGGGTCCCCGAGACCCAGTACTTC
D: -; length: 15; size: -; J: TRBJ2-5; V: TRBV6-1; CDR3: CASSPTGTSQETQYF; DNA: TGTGCCAGCAGCCCTACCGGAACATCTCAAGAGACCCAGTACTTC
D: TRBD1; length: 14; size: -; J: TRBJ1-6; V: TRBV5-4; CDR3: CASSRDSTNSPLHF; DNA: TGTGCCAGCAGCAGGGACAGTACCAATTCACCCCTCCACTTT